This TCR beta chain was recovered during a study of T cell responses to AZD1222 COVID-19 vaccine. Regarding the study as a whole: Only a handful of AZD1222 recipients, roughly 6 in all, had baseline seropositivity. Regions 160-218 and 743-854 held dominance among vaccine-associated CD4 TCRs, which spanned spike.

The sample holds a few counts of this clone. Its antigen is unknown. Assay: immunoSEQ multiplex PCR; the TCRdb copy retains only in-frame clones and omits some. Of fewer than 200,000 clones listed, 85% to 95% are singletons. The CDR3 is made up of 14 amino acids. CDR1 and CDR2 from the germline V gene are LNHDA and SQIVND (reference sequence). V was clipped by 1 base and J by 7 bases, with 10 bases between them. This specimen consisted of peripheral blood, obtained on day 0 of AZD1222 vaccination. This rearrangement joins TRBV19 to TRBJ1-4; D unclear. The origin of this receptor is an adult in good health. CDR3 nucleotides: TGTGCCAGTAGTATAGGTGTCGCGCCTGAAAAACTGTTTTTT. It yields the protein CASSIGVAPEKLFF.